Below, one TCR beta chain is given with its context. The antigen is unknown. Germline CDR1 and CDR2: MNHNY and SVGAGI (reference sequence). The CDR3 is made up of 12 amino acids. The V and J ends lost 0 bases and 10 bases respectively, with 9 bases between them. Profiling relied on immunoSEQ multiplex PCR, and the TCRdb table lists in-frame clones only, not all of them. Of tens of thousands of clones listed, approximately 86% were seen once; the top ten hold about 4%. This sample stems from a study of T cells in localized non-small cell lung cancer. Study-wide results and caveats: In the blood, greater T cell density corresponded to longer overall survival. Clonality peaked in uninvolved adjacent lung rather than tumor. Median detection of top 100 tumor clones in adjacent lung was 57 clones.

The sample consisted of peripheral blood, taken before any cancer treatment. J is TRBJ1-1 and V is TRBV6-6; possible D gene TRBD1, 6 bases. The sequence was collected from a man aged 18 to 50 with stage I lung adenocarcinoma. The DNA of the CDR3 is TGTGCCAGCAGTTACTCTGGGGGGCGAGCTTTCTTT. Its protein is CASSYSGGRAFF.